This T cell receptor beta chain comes out of a study of T-cell memory formation after mild COVID-19. Study overall: Clustering of TCRs was largely donor specific. Study findings and constraints: Chiefly within CM and EM were the contracting CD4+ clones; CD8+ ones were within EMRA.

Constant-segment primers were used for 5'RACE, and the resulting TCR alpha and TCR beta cDNA libraries carried sample barcodes and UMIs. TCRdb reprocessed the 5' RACE reads with MiXCR, giving one entry per CDR3 protein. This table has a few hundred thousand distinct CDR3 sequences, around 28% appearing once. Germline CDR1 reads SGHVS; CDR2 reads FNYEAQ. V lost 5 bases and J lost 1, with 20 bases in between. The CDR3 is made up of 17 amino acids. In its sample, this clonotype was seen a few times. Its antigen is as yet unknown. The genes are TRBV7-6 and TRBJ2-5; D possibly corresponds to TRBD2 (7 bases). The sequenced sample was PBMCs or a T cell subset sorted from them (not recorded which). This receptor was taken from an adult woman who had mild COVID-19 (a few samples of this study predate the infection). Cell type and time point are not known. CDR3 residues: CASSPQGAGAPQETQYF. The CDR3 DNA reads as TGTGCCAGCAGCCCCCAAGGTGCGGGGGCCCCCCAAGAGACCCAGTACTTC.